This T cell receptor beta chain was identified during a study of shared clonotypes between healthy human individuals. V gave up 6 bases and J gave up 7 bases; unmatched junction bases: 3. The CDR3 covers 13 residues. CDR1 is MNHEY, CDR2 SVGAGI, per germline. Researchers partitioned CD4+ cells into CD45RA+ naive and CD45RA-negative memory subsets. Under the authors' procedure: Junction-only sequences produced by ImmunoSEQ had no quality scores, so filtering differed. Sequencing used immunoSEQ multiplex PCR; TCRdb keeps in-frame clones, though not all of them. The DNA was the basis for D and trimming; V, J and clone size are from that table. Seen here are about 2.4 million clones, over 85% observed once, and the top ten hold around 0.4%.

The sequence derives from a man younger than 35 in good health. Some clones in this sample may be carry-over from other donors' samples. The sequencing sample was made of naive CD4+ T cells from PBMCs. Subset: CD45RA+ positively selected. The rearrangement joins TRBV6-5 to TRBJ1-6; 7 nucleotides align to TRBD1. CDR3 loop: CASSGTANSPLHF. CDR3 DNA sequence: TGTGCCAGCAGCGGGACAGCGAATTCACCCCTCCACTTT.